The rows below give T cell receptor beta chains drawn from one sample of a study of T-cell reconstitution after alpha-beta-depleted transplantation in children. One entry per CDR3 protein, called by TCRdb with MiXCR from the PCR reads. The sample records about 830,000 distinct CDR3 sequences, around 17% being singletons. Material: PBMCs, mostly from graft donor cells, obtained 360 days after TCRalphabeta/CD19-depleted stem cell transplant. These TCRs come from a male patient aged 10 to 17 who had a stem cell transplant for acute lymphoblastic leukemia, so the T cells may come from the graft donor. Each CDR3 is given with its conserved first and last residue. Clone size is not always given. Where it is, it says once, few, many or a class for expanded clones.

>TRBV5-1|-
CASSPVRAGPNTEAFF
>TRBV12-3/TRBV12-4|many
CASSFMGNEQFF
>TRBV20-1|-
CSARDISGLAGGNYEQYF
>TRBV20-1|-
CSAPTQPNEQFF
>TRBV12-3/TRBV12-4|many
CASSRTGSGNTIYF
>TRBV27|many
CASRPSGRLNTQYF
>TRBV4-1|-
CASSQEPLLAGANEQYF
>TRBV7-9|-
CASSLGQYLEAFF
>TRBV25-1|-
CASSESVLAGGRETQYF
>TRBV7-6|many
CASSLAPTGSGSLAKNIQYF
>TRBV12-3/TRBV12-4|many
CASSLVLAGVQYF
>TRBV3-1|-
CASSQGAARPYF
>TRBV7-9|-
CASRAQGSYEQYF
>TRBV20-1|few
CSAQVTSGIHEQYF
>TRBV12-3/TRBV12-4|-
CASRVLGVVKADTQYF
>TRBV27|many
CASSYGQGGETQYF
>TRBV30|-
CAWSLGLAVTDTQYF
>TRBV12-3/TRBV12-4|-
CASSSGSTEQYF